The entry below gives a single T cell receptor beta chain sequence along with its context. Its antigen is unidentified. Investigators treated the graft tissue so that it released intraepithelial and lamina propria lymphocytes. The record originates from a study of graft-versus-host responses after intestinal transplantation. About the study: Anti-thymocyte globulin induction was given to all recipients, followed by tacrolimus and steroids for about 3 years.

The method was immunoSEQ multiplex PCR; TCRdb's version includes in-frame clones alone and lacks a portion of them. The table records about 5,200 clones, roughly 72% of them present only once. Study conclusions and caveats: High graft-versus-host to host-versus-graft clonal ratios were found in allografts of patients who had graft-donor T cell macrochimerism.

This CDR3 contains 14 residues. The germline V and J ends were trimmed by 2 bases and 4 bases, with 12 bases remaining between them. In germline, CDR1 is SGHDT, CDR2 YYEEEE. Source: ileum tissue, taken roughly 260 days after intestinal transplant. The sequence derives from a human patient who received an intestinal transplant, so some T cells may come from the graft donor. This rearrangement joins TRBV5-6 to TRBJ1-2, with D uncertain. The CDR3 bases are TGTGCCAGCAGCTTTGTCACAGATGTCTATGGCTACACCTTC. It is translated as CASSFVTDVYGYTF.